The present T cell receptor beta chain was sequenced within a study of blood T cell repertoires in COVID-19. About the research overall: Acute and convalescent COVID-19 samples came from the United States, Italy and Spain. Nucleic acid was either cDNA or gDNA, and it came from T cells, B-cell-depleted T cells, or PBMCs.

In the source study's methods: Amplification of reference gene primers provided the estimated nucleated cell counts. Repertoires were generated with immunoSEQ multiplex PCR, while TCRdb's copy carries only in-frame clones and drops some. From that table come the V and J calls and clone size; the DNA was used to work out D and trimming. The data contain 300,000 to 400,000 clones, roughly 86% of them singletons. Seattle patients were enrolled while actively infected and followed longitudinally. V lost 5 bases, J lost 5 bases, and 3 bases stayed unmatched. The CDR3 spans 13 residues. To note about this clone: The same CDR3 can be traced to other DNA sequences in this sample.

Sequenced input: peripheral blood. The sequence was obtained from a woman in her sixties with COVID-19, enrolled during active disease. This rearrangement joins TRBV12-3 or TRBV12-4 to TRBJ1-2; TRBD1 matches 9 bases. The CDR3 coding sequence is TGTGCCAGCAGTACGGGACAGGGATATGGCTACACCTTC. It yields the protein CASSTGQGYGYTF.